The 5 T cell receptor beta chains below come from one sample, sequenced in a study of cytomegalovirus exposure and HLA in healthy donors. Data came from immunoSEQ multiplex PCR; TCRdb stores just in-frame clones and leaves some out. The repertoire holds roughly 280,000 clones, with approximately 86% as singletons. The sample taken for sequencing was PBMCs. These receptors were collected from a woman under 30 in good health and CMV-seronegative.

The rearrangement joins TRBV5-1 to TRBJ2-1; D is uncertain. CDR3 length: 13 amino acids. From germline, CDR1 is SGHRS and CDR2 YFSETQ. Trimming took 7 bases from V and 0 from J, leaving 8 bases between them. The CDR3 is CASGQISYNEQFF. DNA of the CDR3: TGCGCCAGCGGGCAAATCTCCTACAATGAGCAGTTCTTC. The full variable domain, rest sourced from reference TRBV5-1 and TRBJ2-1, is KAGVTQTPRYLIKTRGQQVTLSCSPISGHRSVSWYQQTPGQGLQFLFEYFSETQRNKGNFPGRFSGRQFSNSRSEMNVSTLELGDSALYLCASGQISYNEQFFGPGTRLTVL.

CDR3 DNA: TGCAGCGCCCCGGGGGGCGCAAGGAACTATGGCTACACCTTC. Encoded protein: CSAPGGARNYGYTF. The V gene is TRBV29-1, the J gene TRBJ1-2; D is possibly TRBD1 (6 bases). CDR1 and CDR2 from the germline V gene are SQVTM and ANQGSEA. The V gene lost 7 bases and the J gene lost 2 bases, with 17 bases spanning the gap. The CDR3 runs 14 residues. The full variable domain, completed using reference TRBV29-1 and TRBJ1-2, is SAVISQKPSRDICQRGTSLTIQCQVDSQVTMMFWYRQQPGQSLTLIATANQGSEATYESGFVIDKFPISRPNLTFSTLTVSNMSPEDSSIYLCSAPGGARNYGYTFGSGTRLTVV.

The J gene is TRBJ2-5, the V gene TRBV7-2; 13 bases agree with TRBD2. J lost 4 bases, V lost 5 bases, and 1 base had no gene match. This CDR3 has 14 amino acids. Germline CDR1 and CDR2: SGHTA and FQGNSA. The CDR3 is CASSGLAGVETQYF. The CDR3 DNA reads TGTGCCAGCAGCGGACTAGCGGGGGTAGAGACCCAGTACTTC.

This chain links TRBV6-6 with TRBJ2-6, with D unresolved. In germline, CDR1 is MNHNY, CDR2 SVGAGI (reference sequence). This CDR3 spans 14 amino acids. V shed 4 bases and J shed 0 bases, with 4 bases lying between them. The CDR3 region has the DNA TGTGCCAGCAGTTGGCTCTCTGGGGCCAACGTCCTGACTTTC. It is translated as CASSWLSGANVLTF.

This clone was observed a few times. The J gene is TRBJ1-2, the V gene TRBV16; D unresolved. This CDR3 is built from 11 residues. Germline V gene lookup returns CDR1 KGHSY and CDR2 FQNENV. The V and J ends lost 0 bases and 8 bases respectively, with 4 bases between them. CDR3 residues: CASSQSRGYTF. The CDR3, as DNA: TGTGCCAGCAGCCAATCGAGGGGCTACACCTTC.